Listed here is a single TCR beta chain. Its specificity is unknown. Clones were sequenced by immunoSEQ multiplex PCR, and TCRdb holds only the in-frame ones, with some missing. The table has roughly 50,000 clones, roughly four fifths seen once. The germline CDR1 and CDR2 sequences are KGHSH and LQKENI. V was cut by 6 bases and J by 9 bases, with 9 bases left in between. CDR3 length: 11 residues. The sample originates from a study of T cells in localized non-small cell lung cancer. Study-level results: Maximal T cell clonality occurred in uninvolved adjacent lung, with tumor ranking below it. Heterogeneity remains possible, as sequencing covered one tumor region only. An association was observed between higher blood T cell density and longer overall survival. Adjacent lung tissue had a median approximately 57 of the top 100 clones found in the tumor.

The material sequenced was peripheral blood, taken before any cancer treatment. The sequence derives from a female donor at least 60 years old with stage II squamous cell lung carcinoma. This sequence joins TRBV18 and TRBJ2-1, with D possibly called TRBD1 or TRBD2 (5 bases each). The CDR3 protein is CASSRGAEQFF. In DNA form, the CDR3 reads TGTGCCAGCTCCCGGGGCGCTGAGCAGTTCTTC.